Listed here are 26 T cell receptor beta chains from one sample, sequenced in a study of spatial heterogeneity in lung cancer. Findings and caveats of the study: It was found that expanded intratumoral alpha and beta TCR counts tracked tumor mutation counts.

The time point here: sample taken at primary tumor resection. No antigen has been assigned to these receptors. TCRdb passed the 5' RACE reads through MiXCR, listing each CDR3 protein once. The data hold roughly 18,000 distinct CDR3 sequences, with about 9.6% observed a single time. Sequences were derived from lung tumor tissue, sampled at surgery. The source of these receptors is a female donor with early-stage non-small cell lung cancer.

Many counts were recorded for this clonotype. A library prepared for alpha chains yielded this beta chain as an off-target read; its size is of little meaning. The chain employs TRBV6-6 and TRBJ1-3; D call uncertain. V lost 7 bases and J lost 3, with 10 bases in between. The CDR3 totals 13 residues. Germline CDR1 MNHNY, CDR2 SVGAGI (reference sequence). The DNA for the CDR3 is TGTGCCAGCACCGGGTCAGTTGGAAACACCATATATTTT. This gives the protein CASTGSVGNTIYF.

This clonotype has a handful of counts. The library was designed around alpha chains, so this beta chain is a stray read whose abundance carries little weight. The V call is TRBV11-3, the J call TRBJ2-2; possibly TRBD1 or TRBD2 for D (5 bases each). This CDR3 comprises 16 residues. Germline CDR1 reads SGHNT; CDR2 reads YENEEA. Between the trimmed V and J ends, which lost 5 bases and 0 bases, there was a span of 13 bases. CDR3 protein: CASSPVRGPNTGELFF. Here the CDR3 DNA reads TGTGCCAGCAGCCCCGTGAGGGGACCGAACACCGGGGAGCTGTTTTTT.

This clonotype was observed a handful of times. The size of this beta chain means little, since it is a stray read in a library made for alpha chains. The rearrangement joins TRBV12-3 or TRBV12-4 to TRBJ2-7; 7 bases are shared with TRBD1. The CDR3 is made up of 15 amino acids. With 4 bases clipped from V and 3 bases from J, the junction kept 9 bases outside the gene matches. In DNA, the CDR3 is TGTGCCAGCAGTTCACCGGACAGGACCATCTACGAGCAGTACTTC. It yields the protein CASSSPDRTIYEQYF.

This clonotype has ten or more counts. Because this beta chain is a stray read in a library intended to capture alpha chains, its abundance should not be given much weight. The V gene is TRBV28, the J gene TRBJ2-5; possibly TRBD1 for D (5 bases). This CDR3 is 14 amino acids long. Germline loops: CDR1 MDHEN, CDR2 SYDVKM. Trimming shortened V by 6 bases and J by 1 base, and 12 bases separated the two germline ends. The CDR3 spells CASRPQAAQETQYF. CDR3 nucleotide sequence: TGTGCCAGCAGGCCACAGGCCGCCCAAGAGACCCAGTACTTC.

The table lists this clonotype with a few counts. Because this beta chain is a stray read in a library intended to capture alpha chains, its abundance should not be given much weight. The chain combines TRBV4-2 with TRBJ2-3; D gene unclear. The V gene lost 4 bases and the J gene lost 5 bases, with 16 bases spanning the gap. Germline assignment: CDR1 LGHNA and CDR2 YNFKEQ. This CDR3 is built from 15 residues. The CDR3 reads CASSPTTRPGDTQYF. The CDR3 nucleotides are TGTGCCAGCAGCCCCACGACTCGGCCAGGAGATACGCAGTATTTT.

By share of the sample, this clonotype is medium-sized (0.01 to 0.1%). In a library made to pick up alpha chains, this beta chain is a stray read with a size that means little. The V and J genes are TRBV27 and TRBJ2-5; 7 bases map to TRBD2. Unmatched junction bases numbered 10, after V lost 5 bases and J lost 4 bases. The germline V gene encodes CDR1 MNHEY and CDR2 SMNVEV (reference sequence). The CDR3 sequence is 15 residues long. The CDR3: CASSPVGERGETQYF. In DNA, the CDR3 is TGTGCCAGCAGTCCAGTAGGGGAGCGGGGAGAGACCCAGTACTTC.

This clonotype occurred many times. The library was designed around alpha chains, so this beta chain is a stray read whose abundance carries little weight. The gene calls are TRBV28 and TRBJ1-2; perhaps TRBD1 as D (6 bases). Germline V gene lookup returns CDR1 MDHEN and CDR2 SYDVKM. The germline V and J ends were trimmed by 5 bases and 9 bases, with 22 bases remaining between them. The CDR3 covers 15 residues. The CDR3 nucleotides are TGTGCCAGCAGTGTTGGCTCGATGAGGGGGTCGAGCTACACCTTC. Residues: CASSVGSMRGSSYTF.

The sample holds a few counts of this clonotype. Found in a library prepared for alpha chains, this beta chain is an off-target read, and its abundance has little meaning. V usage is TRBV18 and J usage is TRBJ2-3; 10 nucleotides agree with TRBD1. This CDR3 spans 14 amino acids. Per the germline V gene, CDR1 is KGHSH and CDR2 is LQKENI. Unmatched junction bases numbered 4, after V lost 4 bases and J lost 6 bases. The CDR3 spells CASSRRDRGDTQYF. CDR3 DNA: TGTGCCAGCTCACGCCGGGACAGGGGTGATACGCAGTATTTT.

This clonotype counts as medium-sized. This beta chain is off target for a library built for alpha chains, so its abundance means little. The chain employs TRBV6-6 and TRBJ1-6; possible D gene TRBD1, 6 bases. Germline lookup yields CDR1 MNHNY and CDR2 SVGAGI (reference sequence). This CDR3 is built from 16 residues. V lost 5 bases and J lost 6, with 17 bases in between. The DNA for the CDR3 is TGTGCCAGCAGTAGCTCACAGGGTAGGGGTAATTCACCCCTCCACTTT. Translation: CASSSSQGRGNSPLHF.

Remarks on this clonotype: Found in a library prepared for alpha chains, this beta chain is an off-target read, and its abundance has little meaning. The chain uses TRBV3-1 and TRBJ1-3; D not resolved. The germline V gene has CDR1 LGHDT and CDR2 YNNKEL (reference sequence). V was clipped by 6 bases and J by 4 bases, with 13 bases between them. CDR3 size: 14 residues. CDR3 residues: CASSQYRTGNTIYF. The DNA for the CDR3 is TGTGCCAGCAGTCAGTACAGAACGGGAAACACCATATATTTT. The full variable domain, its missing parts supplied by reference TRBV3-1 and TRBJ1-3, is DTAVSQTPKYLVTQMGNDKSIKCEQNLGHDTMYWYKQDSKKFLKIMFSYNNKELIINETVPNRFSPKSPDKAHLNLHINSLELGDSAVYFCASSQYRTGNTIYFGEGSWLTVV.

This clonotype was counted ten times or more. The size of this beta chain means little, since it is a stray read in a library made for alpha chains. The chain uses TRBV6-2 or TRBV6-3 and TRBJ1-5; TRBD1 aligns across 8 bases. J gave up 5 bases and V 4 bases, and 10 bases lay outside the gene matches. The CDR3 sequence is 16 residues long. Germline V gene sequence: CDR1 MNHEY, CDR2 SVGEGT. The CDR3 reads CASSSGQGSFDQPQHF. CDR3 DNA sequence: TGTGCCAGCAGTTCTGGACAGGGAAGTTTCGATCAGCCCCAGCATTTT.

This clonotype is categorized as medium-sized. Because this beta chain is a stray read in a library intended to capture alpha chains, its abundance should not be given much weight. This rearrangement joins TRBV28 to TRBJ1-5, with D possibly being TRBD1 (6 bases). Looked up from germline, CDR1 is MDHEN and CDR2 is SYDVKM. The CDR3 is made up of 14 amino acids. V lost 6 bases and J 5 bases, leaving 14 bases between the germline ends. As DNA, the CDR3 is TGTGCCAGCAGCGAACCTACAGGGTATCAGCCCCAGCATTTT. This codes for CASSEPTGYQPQHF.

This clonotype was detected a few times. The library was built for alpha chains, so this beta chain is an off-target read and its size means little. V is TRBV19 and J is TRBJ1-5; D gene uncertain. The germline V and J ends were trimmed by 6 bases and 0 bases, with 3 bases remaining between them. Germline values: CDR1 LNHDA, CDR2 SQIVND (reference sequence). CDR3 length: 12 amino acids. CDR3: CASSFSNQPQHF. The CDR3 DNA is TGTGCCAGTAGCTTTAGCAATCAGCCCCAGCATTTT.

There are many counts of this clonotype. This beta chain is an off-target read within a library intended for alpha chains, so its frequency means little. The chain couples TRBV25-1 to TRBJ2-5; D might be TRBD2 (5 bases). This CDR3 is built from 14 residues. V was trimmed by 4 bases and J by 1 base, leaving 10 bases between them. Germline V gene data show CDR1 as MGHDK and CDR2 as SYGVNS. CDR3 DNA: TGTGCCAGCAGTGGAACTAGTTCCCAAGAGACCCAGTACTTC. Its translation is CASSGTSSQETQYF.

This clonotype occurred many times. Being off target in a library aimed at alpha chains, this beta chain has a size of little meaning. The chain links TRBV7-3 to TRBJ2-5; D is possibly TRBD2 (5 bases). From germline, CDR1 is SGHTA and CDR2 FQGTGA. This CDR3 contains 14 residues. V lost 5 bases, J lost 2 bases, and 12 bases lay in between. The CDR3 nucleotides are TGTGCCAGCAGCCGTAGATCGGGACAAGAGACCCAGTACTTC. Translation gives CASSRRSGQETQYF.

Regarding this clonotype: Since it is a stray read in a library aimed at alpha chains, this beta chain has a size that is not meaningful. The J gene is TRBJ1-3, the V gene TRBV7-2; no firm D call. The CDR3 is made up of 12 amino acids. V lost 5 bases and J 8 bases, leaving 10 bases between the germline ends. Germline V gives CDR1 SGHTA, CDR2 FQGNSA. The CDR3 reads CASSLRQDTIYF. DNA of the CDR3: TGTGCCAGCAGCCTACGCCAGGACACCATATATTTT.

This clonotype showed up just a few times. The library was prepared for alpha chains; this beta chain is a stray read, so its frequency means little. The V gene is TRBV3-1, the J gene TRBJ2-7; D possibly corresponds to TRBD1 (6 bases). The CDR3 is 11 amino acids. Per germline, CDR1 LGHDT and CDR2 YNNKEL (reference sequence). Trimming stripped 8 bases from V and 4 bases from J, with 9 bases between. Here the CDR3 reads CASGGNYEQYF. Here the CDR3 DNA reads TGTGCCAGCGGGGGCAATTACGAGCAGTACTTC.

This clonotype was seen ten or more times. In a library made to pick up alpha chains, this beta chain is a stray read with a size that means little. The chain has TRBV12-3 or TRBV12-4 and TRBJ2-5; no clear D gene. Trimming removed 3 bases from V and 5 bases from J, with 4 bases in between. CDR3 length equals 11 residues. CDR3: CASSFRETQYF. Here the CDR3 DNA reads TGTGCCAGCAGTTTTCGGGAGACCCAGTACTTC.

This clonotype is medium-sized in the sample. A library prepared for alpha chains yielded this beta chain as an off-target read; its size is of little meaning. The V call is TRBV11-3, the J call TRBJ2-2, with no clear D. From germline, CDR1 is SGHNT and CDR2 YENEEA. The CDR3 is 15 amino acids. V was clipped by 1 base and J by 0 bases, with 6 bases between them. CDR3 sequence reads: CASSLGPANTGELFF. As DNA, the CDR3 is TGTGCCAGCAGCTTAGGTCCAGCGAACACCGGGGAGCTGTTTTTT.

Remarks on this clonotype: The library was designed around alpha chains, so this beta chain is a stray read whose abundance carries little weight. The chain has TRBV6-2 or TRBV6-3 and TRBJ2-7; 8 positions agree with TRBD1. This CDR3 is 16 amino acids long. J was trimmed by 3 bases and V by 5 bases; bases with no gene match: 12. The germline V gene has CDR1 MNHEY and CDR2 SVGEGT. CDR3 amino acids: CASSQEGPGQVYEQYF. CDR3 in DNA: TGTGCCAGCAGTCAAGAAGGACCGGGACAGGTCTACGAGCAGTACTTC.

The sample holds many counts of this clonotype. Since it is a stray read in a library aimed at alpha chains, this beta chain has a size that is not meaningful. The chain combines TRBV28 with TRBJ2-5; 7 positions match TRBD2. The V and J ends lost 3 bases and 1 base, in that order; junction bases with no gene match: 8. The CDR3 consists of 16 residues. Germline CDR1 MDHEN, CDR2 SYDVKM. CDR3 coding DNA: TGTGCCAGCAGTTTGGGGTGGGGGGGACCCCAAGAGACCCAGTACTTC. Residues: CASSLGWGGPQETQYF. Using reference TRBV28 and TRBJ2-5 for the parts outside the CDR3, the full variable domain is DVKVTQSSRYLVKRTGEKVFLECVQDMDHENMFWYRQDPGLGLRLIYFSYDVKMKEKGDIPEGYSVSREKKERFSLILESASTNQTSMYLCASSLGWGGPQETQYFGPGTRLLVL.

Concerning this clonotype: Found in a library prepared for alpha chains, this beta chain is an off-target read, and its abundance has little meaning. This chain connects TRBV6-1 to TRBJ2-3; no reliable D call. CDR3 length: 13 residues. V was trimmed by 0 bases and J by 10 bases, leaving 11 bases between them. Germline V CDR1 and CDR2: MNHNS, SASEGT. The CDR3: CASSEALSVAQYF. DNA of the CDR3: TGTGCCAGCAGTGAAGCCCTCAGCGTTGCGCAGTATTTT.

This clonotype is medium-sized by share. This beta chain came through as a stray read in a library set up for alpha chains, and its size says little. This chain uses TRBV7-6 with TRBJ2-1, with a possible D match to TRBD1 (6 bases). This CDR3 comprises 15 residues. V was pared by 2 bases and J by 9 bases, with 17 bases between. From germline, CDR1 is SGHVS and CDR2 FNYEAQ. The CDR3 spells CASSLNAGARGEQFF. As DNA, the CDR3 is TGTGCCAGCAGCTTAAACGCAGGGGCAAGGGGTGAGCAGTTCTTC.

Of note for this clonotype: This beta chain came through as a stray read in a library set up for alpha chains, and its size says little. The rearrangement links TRBV12-3 or TRBV12-4 to TRBJ1-4; D is perhaps TRBD1 (5 bases). V was trimmed by 8 bases and J by 8 bases, leaving 15 bases between them. This CDR3 region has 13 residues. CDR3 sequence reads: CASGRLGDEKLFF. CDR3 bases: TGTGCCAGCGGCAGGCTTGGGGACGAAAAACTGTTTTTT.

This clonotype was detected only a few times. Found in a library prepared for alpha chains, this beta chain is an off-target read, and its abundance has little meaning. This chain links TRBV10-3 with TRBJ1-2; a possible D gene is TRBD1 (6 bases). Per germline, CDR1 ENHRY and CDR2 SYGVKD. Trimming pared 7 bases from V and 8 bases from J, leaving 8 bases between. CDR3 length: 10 residues. CDR3 sequence reads: CAIKGGGYTF. The CDR3 bases are TGTGCCATCAAGGGGGGAGGCTACACCTTC.

This clonotype occurred many times. A library made for alpha chains picked up this beta chain off target, so its size means little. The J gene is TRBJ1-5, the V gene TRBV2; 7 bases agree with TRBD1. In germline, CDR1 is SNHLY, CDR2 FYNNEI. Unmatched junction bases numbered 8, after V lost 5 bases and J lost 10 bases. This CDR3 comprises 13 residues. The CDR3, as DNA: TGTGCCAGCAGTCGGGGGACAGCCGCACCCCAGCATTTT. It yields the protein CASSRGTAAPQHF. Full variable domain (outside the CDR3, taken from reference TRBV2 and TRBJ1-5): EPEVTQTPSHQVTQMGQEVILRCVPISNHLYFYWYRQILGQKVEFLVSFYNNEISEKSEIFDDQFSVERPDGSNFTLKIRSTKLEDSAMYFCASSRGTAAPQHFGDGTRLSIL.